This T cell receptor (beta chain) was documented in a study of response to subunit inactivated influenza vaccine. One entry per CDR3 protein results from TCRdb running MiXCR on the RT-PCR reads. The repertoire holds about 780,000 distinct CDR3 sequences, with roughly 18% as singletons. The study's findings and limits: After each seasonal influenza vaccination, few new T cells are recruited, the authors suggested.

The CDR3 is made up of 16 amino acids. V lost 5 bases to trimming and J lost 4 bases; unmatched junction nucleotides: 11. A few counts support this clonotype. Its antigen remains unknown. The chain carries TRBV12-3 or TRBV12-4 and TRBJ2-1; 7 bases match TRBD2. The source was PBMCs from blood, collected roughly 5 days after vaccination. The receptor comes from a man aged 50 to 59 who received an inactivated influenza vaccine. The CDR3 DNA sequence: TGTGCCAGCAGTCAACGTCGGCTAGCGGAGTACAATGAGCAGTTCTTC. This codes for CASSQRRLAEYNEQFF.